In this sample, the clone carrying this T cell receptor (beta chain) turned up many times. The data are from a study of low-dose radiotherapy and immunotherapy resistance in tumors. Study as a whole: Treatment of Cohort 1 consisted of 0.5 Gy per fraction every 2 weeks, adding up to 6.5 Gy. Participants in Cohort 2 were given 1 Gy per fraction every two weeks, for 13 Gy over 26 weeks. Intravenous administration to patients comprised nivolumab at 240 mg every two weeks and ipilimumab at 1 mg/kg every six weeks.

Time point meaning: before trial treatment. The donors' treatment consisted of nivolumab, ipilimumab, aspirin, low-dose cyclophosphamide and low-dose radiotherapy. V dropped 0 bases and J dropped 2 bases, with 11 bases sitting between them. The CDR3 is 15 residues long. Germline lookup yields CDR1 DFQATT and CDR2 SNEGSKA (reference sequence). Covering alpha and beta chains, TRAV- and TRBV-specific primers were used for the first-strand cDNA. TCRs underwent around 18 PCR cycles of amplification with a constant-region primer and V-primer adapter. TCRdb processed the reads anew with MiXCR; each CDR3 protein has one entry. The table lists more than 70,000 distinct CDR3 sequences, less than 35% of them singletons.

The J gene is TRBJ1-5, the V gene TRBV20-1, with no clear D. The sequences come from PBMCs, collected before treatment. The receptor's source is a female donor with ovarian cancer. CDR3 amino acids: CSAREPRAGNQPQHF. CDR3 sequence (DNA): TGCAGTGCTAGAGAACCCCGGGCGGGCAATCAGCCCCAGCATTTT.